The clone carrying this T cell receptor beta chain was counted once. Using immunoSEQ multiplex PCR, the repertoire was profiled, and TCRdb retains in-frame clones only, with some absent. The data contain roughly 81,000 clones, more than 70% of them singletons. The data are from a study of blood T cell repertoires in COVID-19. The length of the CDR3 is 14 residues. Germline V CDR1 and CDR2: MDHEN, SYDVKM. Losses at the gene ends were 3 bases for V and 4 bases for J; bases not matched to a gene: 6. The sample taken for sequencing was peripheral blood. The TCR was taken from a man aged 80 or over with active or convalescent COVID-19. This chain connects TRBV28 to TRBJ2-7; 7 bases fit TRBD1. The CDR3 sequence is CASSFRPGGYEQYF. Here the CDR3 DNA reads TGTGCCAGCAGTTTCCGGCCAGGGGGATACGAGCAGTACTTC.